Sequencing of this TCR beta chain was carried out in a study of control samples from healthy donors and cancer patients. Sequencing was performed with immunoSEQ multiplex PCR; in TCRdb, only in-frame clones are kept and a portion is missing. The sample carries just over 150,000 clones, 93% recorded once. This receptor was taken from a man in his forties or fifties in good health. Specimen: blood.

In nucleotides, the CDR3 is TGCGCCAGCAGCTTCTGGGACGCTACCGGGGAGCTGTTTTTT. This gives the protein CASSFWDATGELFF. This chain uses TRBV5-1 with TRBJ2-2; D possibly matches TRBD1 or TRBD2 (5 bases each). The germline V and J ends were trimmed by 2 bases and 5 bases, with 10 bases remaining between them. The germline V gene has CDR1 SGHRS and CDR2 YFSETQ. The CDR3 has 14 residues.